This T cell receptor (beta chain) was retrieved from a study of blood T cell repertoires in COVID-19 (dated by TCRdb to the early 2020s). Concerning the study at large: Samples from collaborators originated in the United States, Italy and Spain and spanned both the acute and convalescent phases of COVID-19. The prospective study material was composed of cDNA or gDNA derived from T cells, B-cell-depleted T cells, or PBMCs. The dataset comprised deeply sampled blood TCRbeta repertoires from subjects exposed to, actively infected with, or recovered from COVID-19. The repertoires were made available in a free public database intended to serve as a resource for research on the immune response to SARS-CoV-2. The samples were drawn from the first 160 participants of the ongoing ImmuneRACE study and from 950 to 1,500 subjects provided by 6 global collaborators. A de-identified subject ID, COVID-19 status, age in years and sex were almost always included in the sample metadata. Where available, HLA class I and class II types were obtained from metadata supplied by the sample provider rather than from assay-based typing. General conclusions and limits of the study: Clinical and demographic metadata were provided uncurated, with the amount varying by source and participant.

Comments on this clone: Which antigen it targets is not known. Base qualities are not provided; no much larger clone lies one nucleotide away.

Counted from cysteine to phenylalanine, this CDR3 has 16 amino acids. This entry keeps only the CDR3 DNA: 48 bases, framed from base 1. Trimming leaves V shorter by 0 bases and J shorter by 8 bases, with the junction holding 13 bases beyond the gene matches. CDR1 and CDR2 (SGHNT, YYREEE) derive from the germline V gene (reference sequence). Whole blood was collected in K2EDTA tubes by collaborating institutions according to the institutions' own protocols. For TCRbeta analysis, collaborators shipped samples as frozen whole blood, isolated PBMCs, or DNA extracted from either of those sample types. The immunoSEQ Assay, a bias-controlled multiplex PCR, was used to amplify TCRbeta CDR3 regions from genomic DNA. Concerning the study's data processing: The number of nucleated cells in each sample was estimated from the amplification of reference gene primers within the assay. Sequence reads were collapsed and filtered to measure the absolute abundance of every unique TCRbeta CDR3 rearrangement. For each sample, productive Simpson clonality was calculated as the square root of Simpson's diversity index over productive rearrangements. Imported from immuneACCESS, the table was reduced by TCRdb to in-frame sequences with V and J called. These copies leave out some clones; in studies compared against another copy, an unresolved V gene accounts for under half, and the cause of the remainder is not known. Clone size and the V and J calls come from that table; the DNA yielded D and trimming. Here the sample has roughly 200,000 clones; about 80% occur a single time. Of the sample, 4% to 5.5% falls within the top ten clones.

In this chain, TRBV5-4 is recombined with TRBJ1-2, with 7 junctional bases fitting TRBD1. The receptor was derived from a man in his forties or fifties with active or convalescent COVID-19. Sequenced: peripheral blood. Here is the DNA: TGTGCCAGCAGCTTGGACTCAACGACAGGGAGAAGAGGCTACACCTTC. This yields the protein CASSLDSTTGRRGYTF.